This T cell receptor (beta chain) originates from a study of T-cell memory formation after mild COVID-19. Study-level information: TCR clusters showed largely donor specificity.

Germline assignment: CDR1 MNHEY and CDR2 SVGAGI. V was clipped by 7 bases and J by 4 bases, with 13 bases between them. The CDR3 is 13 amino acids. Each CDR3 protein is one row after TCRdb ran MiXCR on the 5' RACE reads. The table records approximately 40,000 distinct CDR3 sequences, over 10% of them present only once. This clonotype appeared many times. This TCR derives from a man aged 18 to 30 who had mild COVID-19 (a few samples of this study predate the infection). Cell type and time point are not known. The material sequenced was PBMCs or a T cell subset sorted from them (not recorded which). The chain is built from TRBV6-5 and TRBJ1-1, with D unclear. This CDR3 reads CASTGLLATEAFF. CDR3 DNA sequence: TGTGCCAGCACGGGGTTATTAGCCACTGAAGCTTTCTTT.